The 5 T cell receptor beta chains below come from one sample, sequenced in a study of memory CD4+ T cells and cytomegalovirus serostatus. The sort gate was single viable CD3+CD4+CD8-CD45RO+ cells for memory CD4+ T cells. Only in-frame clones appear in the TCRdb table, and some are missing; sequencing was by immunoSEQ multiplex PCR. The profile shows tens of thousands of clones, 60% to 80% of them singletons. Sequencing was carried out using memory CD4+ T cells from blood. The receptors were gathered from an adult in good health and CMV-seronegative.

V gene TRBV19 combines with J gene TRBJ1-6; 7 nucleotides match TRBD1. CDR1 and CDR2 (germline): LNHDA, SQIVND (reference sequence). The CDR3 has 16 residues. V trimming: 5 bases; J trimming: 7 bases; junction bases outside the gene matches: 11. The DNA for the CDR3 is TGTGCCAGTAGTGTAACAAAGGGACAGTGGAATTCACCCCTCCACTTT. As protein: CASSVTKGQWNSPLHF.

In this sample, this clone turned up once. V is TRBV7-9 and J is TRBJ1-2; D may be TRBD1 (5 bases). V lost 4 bases and J lost 3, with 18 bases in between. Germline V CDR1 and CDR2: SEHNR, FQNEAQ (reference sequence). The CDR3 is made up of 16 amino acids. The DNA for the CDR3 is TGTGCCAGCAGCTCCTTACAGGTGACCCTTGACTATGGCTACACCTTC. Residues: CASSSLQVTLDYGYTF.

The CDR3 protein is CASSLRGPGELFF. The CDR3 DNA sequence: TGTGCCAGCAGCTTACGGGGGCCCGGGGAGCTGTTTTTT. The rearrangement joins TRBV7-3 to TRBJ2-2; tentatively, D is TRBD1 or TRBD2 (6 bases each). There are 13 residues in the CDR3. The ends were cut back, 2 bases at V and 6 bases at J, with 7 bases in the middle. CDR1 and CDR2 (germline): SGHTA, FQGTGA.

The rearrangement links TRBV9 to TRBJ1-2; no firm D call. Deletions cut 3 bases from V and 8 bases from J, with 14 bases between. The CDR3 consists of 13 residues. Germline V gene sequence: CDR1 SGDLS, CDR2 YYNGEE. The CDR3 loop reads CASSDSLTSGYTF. In nucleotides, the CDR3 is TGTGCCAGCAGCGACAGTCTTACCTCGGGCTACACCTTC.

The V and J genes are TRBV6-5 and TRBJ1-2; D ambiguous. Trimming left V 7 bases short and J 4 bases short, with 10 bases between. This CDR3 has 12 amino acids. Germline assignment: CDR1 MNHEY and CDR2 SVGAGI. CDR3 sequence reads: CASNDGVYGYTF. The CDR3 DNA follows: TGTGCCAGCAATGACGGGGTCTATGGCTACACCTTC.